One and the same sample provided the 5 T cell receptor beta chains below, sequenced in a study of blood T cell repertoires in COVID-19. Profiled with immunoSEQ multiplex PCR; TCRdb holds only in-frame clones, not every one. The table includes around 84,000 clones, around four fifths detected once. The material sequenced was peripheral blood. The receptor set was obtained from a man aged 55 to 70 with COVID-19, enrolled during active disease.

DNA for the CDR3: TGTGCCAGCAGTTATGTGCGGGACACCGGGGAGCTGTTTTTT. This codes for CASSYVRDTGELFF. The chain joins TRBV6-2 or TRBV6-3 to TRBJ2-2; TRBD2 might be the D (5 bases). This CDR3 spans 14 amino acids. Germline V CDR1 and CDR2: MNHEY, SVGEGT. Trimming took 3 bases from V and 3 from J, leaving 8 bases between them.

The V call is TRBV16, the J call TRBJ2-2, with a possible D match to TRBD1 (5 bases). The CDR3 length is 14 residues. Germline V gives CDR1 KGHSY, CDR2 FQNENV. The ends were cut back, 2 bases at V and 2 bases at J, with 6 bases in the middle. As DNA, the CDR3 is TGTGCCAGCAGCCAAGGGGCAAACACCGGGGAGCTGTTTTTT. As protein: CASSQGANTGELFF.

The CDR3 loop is CASSATRQGRNDGYTF. Written as DNA, the CDR3 is TGTGCCAGCAGCGCGACACGACAGGGGCGAAACGATGGCTACACCTTC. This chain links TRBV9 with TRBJ1-2; 8 nucleotides match TRBD1. V trimming: 3 bases; J trimming: 6 bases; junction bases outside the gene matches: 13. CDR3 length: 16 amino acids. Germline CDR1 SGDLS, CDR2 YYNGEE. Combining the CDR3 with reference TRBV9 and TRBJ1-2 gives the whole variable domain DSGVTQTPKHLITATGQRVTLRCSPRSGDLSVYWYQQSLDQGLQFLIQYYNGEERAKGNILERFSAQQFPDLHSELNLSSLELGDSALYFCASSATRQGRNDGYTFGSGTRLTVV.

The V call is TRBV4-2, the J call TRBJ1-3; no clear D gene. Germline values: CDR1 LGHNA, CDR2 YNFKEQ. There are 16 residues in the CDR3. V shed 0 bases and J shed 1 base, with 10 bases lying between them. The CDR3 region is CASSQEAQLSGNTIYF. In DNA, the CDR3 is TGTGCCAGCAGCCAAGAGGCACAGCTATCTGGAAACACCATATATTTT.

This sequence joins TRBV21-1 and TRBJ2-5; TRBD1 is taken as the D call from the table, unchecked against the DNA. TRBV21-1 represents a pseudogene. There are 16 residues in the CDR3. CDR3 sequence (DNA): TGTGCCAGCAGCAAAGTATGCCAGGGGGCTGTCGAGACCCAGTACTTC. It codes for CASSKVCQGAVETQYF.